This T cell receptor (beta chain) was captured in a study of Tregs in tolerant kidney transplant recipients. Profiling relied on immunoSEQ multiplex PCR, and the TCRdb table lists in-frame clones only, not all of them. The sample holds 55,000 to 75,000 clones, more than 75% seen once. Related graft donors supplied nonmyeloablative bone marrow transplants, and mixed chimerism was transient. CD4+CD25+CD127- Tregs, CD4+CD25- non-Tregs, CD4 and CD8 cells were sorted. This clonotype was sampled from a human patient who received a combined kidney and bone marrow transplant. Some T cells may be graft donor cells. The sample consisted of CD4+ T cells from blood (PBMCs), taken 6 months after the transplant.

The CDR3 DNA reads TGCGCCAGCAGCCAAATATGGGGCGGGGGGGCCTACGAGCAGTACTTC. Its protein is CASSQIWGGGAYEQYF. This chain connects TRBV4-3 to TRBJ2-7; 9 positions match TRBD2. Unmatched junction bases numbered 7, after V lost 2 bases and J lost 2 bases. The CDR3 has 16 amino acids. Germline-derived CDR1 and CDR2 are LGHNA and YSLEER.